The 16 T cell receptor beta chains listed next were all sequenced from one sample in a study of blood T cells in healthy people across ages. The authors ran a second PCR of about 7 to 12 cycles using a sample-barcoded 5' primer and a J-beta primer mix. MiXCR, applied by TCRdb to the 5' RACE reads, yields one record per CDR3 protein. The data contain 1.5 million to 2 million distinct CDR3 sequences, about 50% of them singletons. The sample taken for sequencing was blood. The source of these receptors is a woman in her 40s in good health.

The gene calls are TRBV5-1 and TRBJ2-3, with 7 bases matching TRBD2. CDR1 and CDR2 (germline): SGHRS, YFSETQ. V shed 0 bases, J shed 8 bases, and the junction held 6 bases outside the gene matches. The CDR3 runs to 14 residues. The CDR3 coding sequence is TGCGCCAGCAGCTTGGAGGGAGGGGACTTTACGCAGTATTTT. This sequence encodes CASSLEGGDFTQYF.

The genes are TRBV9 and TRBJ2-7; 8 positions match TRBD1. The junction had 7 bases not matched to a gene; V was cut back by 3 bases and J by 5 bases. The CDR3 has 14 amino acids. The germline CDR1 and CDR2 sequences are SGDLS and YYNGEE. For the CDR3, the DNA is TGTGCCAGCAGCGGCCGACAGGGGAACGACGAGCAGTACTTC. It translates to CASSGRQGNDEQYF.

The V call is TRBV5-1, the J call TRBJ2-3; no reliable D call. The CDR3 runs to 12 residues. Trimming removed 4 bases from V and 9 bases from J, with 12 bases in between. Germline V gene lookup returns CDR1 SGHRS and CDR2 YFSETQ. CDR3 protein: CASSTTPQTQYF. The CDR3, as DNA: TGCGCCAGCAGCACGACTCCCCAGACGCAGTATTTT.

The V gene is TRBV20-1, the J gene TRBJ2-4; possible D gene TRBD2, 5 bases. Gene TRBJ2-5 matches the end of the DNA better, so the J call may be wrong. Germline CDR1 DFQATT, CDR2 SNEGSKA (reference sequence). The CDR3 extends over 16 amino acids. CDR3 in DNA: TGCAGTGCCGACCACCCCTCCTCTGCGGAGGTGGGGACCCAGTACTTC. It encodes CSADHPSSAEVGTQYF.

The CDR3 loop is CASSVRQGTRGTRSYNEQFF. The CDR3 DNA sequence: TGTGCCAGCAGCGTCCGACAGGGGACACGCGGGACCAGGTCCTACAATGAGCAGTTCTTC. This rearrangement joins TRBV7-2 to TRBJ2-1, with 8 bases matching TRBD1. The trim removed 5 bases at V and 1 base at J, leaving 19 bases unmatched. Germline V CDR1 and CDR2: SGHTA, FQGNSA. This CDR3 comprises 20 residues.

This clonotype was recorded a few times. This chain links TRBV27 with TRBJ1-2; no firm D call. CDR1 is MNHEY and CDR2 is SMNVEV in the germline V gene (reference sequence). This CDR3 region has 16 residues. Trimming took off 4 bases at V and 6 bases at J, with 21 bases between the two ends. The CDR3 sequence: CASSYWPSTGIDGYTF. The DNA for the CDR3 is TGTGCCAGCAGTTATTGGCCTAGCACTGGCATCGATGGCTACACCTTC.

The chain joins TRBV7-2 to TRBJ1-5, with 7 bases identical to TRBD1. The length of the CDR3 is 19 residues. V lost 0 bases, J lost 10 bases, and 21 bases stayed unmatched. Germline V CDR1 and CDR2: SGHTA, FQGNSA. CDR3 DNA: TGTGCCAGCAGCTTAGCGGGGCCCTGGCAGGGGGGTCGAGGAGGACCCCAGCATTTT. This gives the protein CASSLAGPWQGGRGGPQHF.

The chain combines TRBV20-1 with TRBJ2-6; TRBD2 agrees at 7 bases. V dropped 3 bases and J dropped 0; count of bases not matched to a gene: 8. Germline CDR1 and CDR2: DFQATT and SNEGSKA (reference sequence). The CDR3 spans 17 residues. CDR3 loop: CSASTSGANSGANVLTF. The CDR3 DNA follows: TGCAGTGCTAGCACCAGCGGGGCCAACTCTGGGGCCAACGTCCTGACTTTC.

A few counts support this clonotype. The chain joins TRBV6-2 or TRBV6-3 to TRBJ2-1; weak D call: TRBD2 (5 bases). Trimming removed 5 bases at V and 13 bases at J, with 12 bases between. Germline V CDR1 and CDR2: MNHEY, SVGEGT. The CDR3 has 11 residues. CDR3 loop: CASSPLRVQFF. The CDR3 bases are TGTGCCAGCAGTCCTTTGAGGGTACAGTTCTTC.

The chain recombines TRBV4-3 with TRBJ2-2, with D possibly called TRBD1 or TRBD2 (5 bases each). Germline V CDR1 and CDR2: LGHNA, YSLEER. V was shortened by 1 base and J by 7 bases, with 16 bases between the two germline ends. The CDR3 totals 16 residues. The CDR3 spells CASSQGNGAALGELFF. Here the CDR3 DNA reads TGCGCCAGCAGCCAAGGGAACGGGGCGGCACTCGGGGAGCTGTTTTTT.

The chain uses TRBV11-2 and TRBJ1-4; D not resolved. The V and J ends lost 1 base and 4 bases respectively, with 13 bases between them. The germline gives CDR1 SGHAT, CDR2 FQNNGV. There are 16 residues in the CDR3. CDR3 amino acids: CASSLGASRNNEKLFF. The CDR3 bases are TGTGCCAGCAGCTTAGGTGCCAGCCGGAATAATGAAAAACTGTTTTTT.

The chain recombines TRBV20-1 with TRBJ2-5; D remains ambiguous. CDR3 length: 12 residues. Per the germline V gene, CDR1 is DFQATT and CDR2 is SNEGSKA (reference sequence). Deletions cut 3 bases from V and 4 bases from J, with 9 bases between. The CDR3 DNA is TGCAGTGCTAGTTCCAGGACAGAGACCCAGTACTTC. Translated: CSASSRTETQYF.

V usage is TRBV27 and J usage is TRBJ1-4; D remains unclear. The germline V gene has CDR1 MNHEY and CDR2 SMNVEV (reference sequence). V dropped 3 bases and J dropped 4 bases, with 9 bases sitting between them. The CDR3 covers 14 residues. This CDR3 reads CASSFRRDNEKLFF. For the CDR3, the DNA is TGTGCCAGCAGTTTTCGTCGCGATAATGAAAAACTGTTTTTT.

The chain carries TRBV29-1 and TRBJ1-2; 7 positions match TRBD1. J was trimmed by 3 bases and V by 3 bases; bases with no gene match: 13. This CDR3 has 16 residues. CDR1 SQVTM and CDR2 ANQGSEA come from the germline V gene. The CDR3 coding sequence is TGCAGCGTTGAGGACAGGCCAAACCCCGACTACTATGGCTACACCTTC. This sequence encodes CSVEDRPNPDYYGYTF.

This clonotype was detected only a few times. The chain uses TRBV4-1 and TRBJ2-5; 8 bases match TRBD2. This CDR3 is built from 17 residues. Trimming cost V 5 bases and J 5 bases; bases outside gene matches: 16. CDR1 and CDR2 from the germline V gene are MGHRA and YSYEKL. The CDR3 DNA reads as TGCGCCAGCAGCGGATATGGTGGCACTAGCGGATATGAGACCCAGTACTTC. Amino acid sequence: CASSGYGGTSGYETQYF.

This chain uses TRBV28 with TRBJ2-3; 7 bases are shared with TRBD2. CDR1 and CDR2 (germline): MDHEN, SYDVKM. The CDR3 runs 16 residues. V was clipped by 6 bases and J by 2 bases; unmatched bases: 11. The CDR3 here is CASSPGTIRFTDTQYF. CDR3 DNA: TGTGCCAGCAGCCCCGGGACTATCAGGTTCACAGATACGCAGTATTTT. Drawing the rest from reference TRBV28 and TRBJ2-3, the complete variable domain is DVKVTQSSRYLVKRTGEKVFLECVQDMDHENMFWYRQDPGLGLRLIYFSYDVKMKEKGDIPEGYSVSREKKERFSLILESASTNQTSMYLCASSPGTIRFTDTQYFGPGTRLTVL.